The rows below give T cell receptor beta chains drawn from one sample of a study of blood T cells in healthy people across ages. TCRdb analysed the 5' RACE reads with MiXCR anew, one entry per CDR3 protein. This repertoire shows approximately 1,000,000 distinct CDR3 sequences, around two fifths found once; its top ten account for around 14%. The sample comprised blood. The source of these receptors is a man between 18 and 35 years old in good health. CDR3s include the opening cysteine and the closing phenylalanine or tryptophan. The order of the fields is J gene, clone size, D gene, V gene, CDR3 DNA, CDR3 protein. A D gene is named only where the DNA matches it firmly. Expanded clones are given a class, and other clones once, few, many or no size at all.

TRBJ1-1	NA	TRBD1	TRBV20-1	TGCAGTGCCACGGACAGGGAAGGAGAAACTGAAGCTTTCTTT	CSATDREGETEAFF
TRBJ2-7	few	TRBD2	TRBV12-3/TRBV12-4	TGTGCCAGCAGTTTAGCGGGGGGGTCCGTCGAGCAGTACTTC	CASSLAGGSVEQYF
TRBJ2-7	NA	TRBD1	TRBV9	TGTGCCAGCAGCGCCACAGGGGGTAGCGACGAGCAGTACTTC	CASSATGGSDEQYF
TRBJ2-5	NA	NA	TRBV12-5	TGTGCTAGTGCCCGCGACACGCGGGAAGAGACCCAGTACTTC	CASARDTREETQYF
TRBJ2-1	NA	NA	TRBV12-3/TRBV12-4	TGTGCCAGTCGGGGGCTTGGATACAATGAGCAGTTCTTC	CASRGLGYNEQFF
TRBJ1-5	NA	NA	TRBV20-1	TGCAGTGTAAGTTGGGGGGGGCCCGTCTATCAGCCCCAGCATTTT	CSVSWGGPVYQPQHF
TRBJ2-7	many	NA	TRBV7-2	TGTGCCAGCAGCTTAGATCTGGGCGGAGCCTACGAGCAGTACTTC	CASSLDLGGAYEQYF
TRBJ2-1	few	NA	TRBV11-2	TGTGCCAGCAGCTTAGGGTCCGGGCCCGAGGTTGAGGAGCAGTTCTTC	CASSLGSGPEVEEQFF
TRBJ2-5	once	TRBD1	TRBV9	TGTGCCAGCAGCGTAGCCGGGACAGGGGAAGAGACCCAGTACTTC	CASSVAGTGEETQYF
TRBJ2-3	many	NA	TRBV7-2	TGTGCCAGCAGCCCCAGGGGGGGTCACCTGGTCTCGGATACGCAGTATTTT	CASSPRGGHLVSDTQYF
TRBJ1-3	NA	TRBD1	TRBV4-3	TGCGCCAGCAGCCAAGGACAGGGGGCAAAGGGAAACACCATATATTTT	CASSQGQGAKGNTIYF
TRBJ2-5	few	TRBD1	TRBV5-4	TGTGCCAGCAGCTCGAGACAGGGGTCAGAGACCCAGTACTTC	CASSSRQGSETQYF
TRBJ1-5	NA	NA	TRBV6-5	TGTGCCAGCAGCCCGCACAGCCAAGGTTTTCAGCCCCAGCATTTT	CASSPHSQGFQPQHF
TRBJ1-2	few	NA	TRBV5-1	TGCGCCAGCAGCCTCGACTCACATGGCTACACCTTC	CASSLDSHGYTF
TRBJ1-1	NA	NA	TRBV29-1	TGCAGCGTAAGCGACAGGTTCGGTACTGAAGCTTTCTTT	CSVSDRFGTEAFF
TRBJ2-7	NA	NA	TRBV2	TGTGCCAGCAGTTGGACGGGATCTACCTACGAGCAGTACTTC	CASSWTGSTYEQYF
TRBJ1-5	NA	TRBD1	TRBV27	TGTGCCAGCAGTTTATTTTCCAGGGGGACTCAGCCCCAGCATTTT	CASSLFSRGTQPQHF
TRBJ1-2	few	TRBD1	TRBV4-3	TGCGCCAGCAGCCAAGGCGACCCAGGGGGCTGGCAGGGCTACACCTTC	CASSQGDPGGWQGYTF
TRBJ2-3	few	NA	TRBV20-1	TGCAGTGCTAGTTTCTTAGCGAGAACCCCTAGCACAGATACGCAGTATTTT	CSASFLARTPSTDTQYF
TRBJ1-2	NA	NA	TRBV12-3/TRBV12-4	TGTGCCAGCGGTTTAGGAGAGGACTATGGCTACACCTTC	CASGLGEDYGYTF
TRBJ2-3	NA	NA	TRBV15	TGTGCCACCAGCAGAGTCTACCAAGGGGCCACAGATACGCAGTATTTT	CATSRVYQGATDTQYF
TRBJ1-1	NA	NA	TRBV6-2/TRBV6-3	TGTGCCAGCACTAGTACCACTGAAGCTTTCTTT	CASTSTTEAFF
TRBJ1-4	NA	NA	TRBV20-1	TGCAGTGTCGGGGGGGAGAGGGGGAATGAAAAACTGTTTTTT	CSVGGERGNEKLFF
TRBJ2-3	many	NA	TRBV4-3	TGCGCCAGCAGCCAAAATAGGGGAGATACGCAGTATTTT	CASSQNRGDTQYF
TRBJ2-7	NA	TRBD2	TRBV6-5	TGTGCCAGCAGTTCCACGCTGACTAGCGGGGTTTACAATGAGCAGTACTTC	CASSSTLTSGVYNEQYF
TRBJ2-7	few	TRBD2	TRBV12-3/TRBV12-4	TGTGCCAGCAGTCCTGGACTAGCGGGGGCCAAGAATGAGCAGTACTTC	CASSPGLAGAKNEQYF
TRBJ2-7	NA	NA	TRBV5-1	TGCGCCAGCAGCTTGCCCCTGTACGCGGGGGCCTCCTACAATGAGCAGTACTTC	CASSLPLYAGASYNEQYF
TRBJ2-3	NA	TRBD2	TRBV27	TGTGCCAGCAGATATGGGGGGGGGAGTACGCAGTATTTT	CASRYGGGSTQYF
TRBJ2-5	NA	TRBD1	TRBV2	TGTGCCAGCAGTTTCGACAGGGGGGAGAGAGAGACCCAGTACTTC	CASSFDRGERETQYF
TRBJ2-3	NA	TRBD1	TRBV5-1	TGCGCCAGCAGCTGGGACAGGGGAAGCACAGATACGCAGTATTTT	CASSWDRGSTDTQYF
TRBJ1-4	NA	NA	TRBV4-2	TGTGCCAGCAGCCAAGACGGGGGAAACAGACTGTTTTTT	CASSQDGGNRLFF
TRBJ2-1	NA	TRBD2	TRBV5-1	TGCGCCAGCAGTCGTCTTATGACTAGCGGGGATGAGCAGTTCTTC	CASSRLMTSGDEQFF
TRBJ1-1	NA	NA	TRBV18	TGTGCCAGCTCACCACCCGAGTGGGCGCGAGCTTTCTTT	CASSPPEWARAFF
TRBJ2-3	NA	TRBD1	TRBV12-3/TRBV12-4	TGTGCCAGCAGCCCTCAGGACAGGGGGAACACAGATATGCAGTATTTT	CASSPQDRGNTDMQYF
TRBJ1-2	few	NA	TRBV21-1	TGTGCCAGCAGCAAAGTAAGGACGGCTAACTATGGCTACACCTTC	CASSKVRTANYGYTF
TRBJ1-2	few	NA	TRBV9	TGTGCCAGCAGCGTGGACAGTCACTATGGCTACACCTTC	CASSVDSHYGYTF
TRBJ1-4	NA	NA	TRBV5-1	TGCGCCAGCAGCTTGGCCCAGGACCGGATAGTTAATGAAAAACTGTTTTTT	CASSLAQDRIVNEKLFF
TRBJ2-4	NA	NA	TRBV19	TGTGCCAGTAGTACGGTGTCAGTAATAGCCAAAAACATTCAGTACTTC	CASSTVSVIAKNIQYF
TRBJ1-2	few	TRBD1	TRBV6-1	TGTGCCAGCGAAGAGGACAGGGTATACGGCTACACCTTC	CASEEDRVYGYTF
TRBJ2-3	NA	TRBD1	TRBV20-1	TGCAGTGCGCGGAATAGACAGGGGACAGATACGCAGTATTTT	CSARNRQGTDTQYF
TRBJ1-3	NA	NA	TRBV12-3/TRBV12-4	TGTGCCAGCAGTTTAGAGGGGGGAGCTGGAAACACCATATATTTT	CASSLEGGAGNTIYF
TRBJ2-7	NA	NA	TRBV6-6	TGTGCCAGCGTTGGAGGGGACAGTAAGGGCGAGCAGTACTTC	CASVGGDSKGEQYF
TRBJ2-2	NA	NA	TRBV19	TGTGCCAGTAGTCCTCAAAACGACAGAAACACCGGGGAGCTGTTTTTT	CASSPQNDRNTGELFF
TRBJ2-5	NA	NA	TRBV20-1	TGCAGTGCCTCACAACTACAAGAGACCCAGTACTTC	CSASQLQETQYF
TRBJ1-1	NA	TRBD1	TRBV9	TGTGCCAGCAGCGCCGTCCCGGGACAGGGATTGAACACTGAAGCTTTCTTT	CASSAVPGQGLNTEAFF
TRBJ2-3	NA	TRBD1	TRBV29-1	TGCAGCGTTGCAGGGGACAGAGGGACAGATACGCAGTATTTT	CSVAGDRGTDTQYF
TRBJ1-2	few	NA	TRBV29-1	TGCAGCGGTTGGATATCGGGCAAAGGGGACTATGGCTACACCTTC	CSGWISGKGDYGYTF
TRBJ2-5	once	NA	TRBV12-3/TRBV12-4	TGTGCCAGCAGTCCGGTCTCCTACCAAGAGACCCAGTACTTC	CASSPVSYQETQYF
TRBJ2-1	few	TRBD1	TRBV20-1	TGCAGTGCTGGGGGCGCTGGGGACAGATCCAATGAGCAGTTCTTC	CSAGGAGDRSNEQFF
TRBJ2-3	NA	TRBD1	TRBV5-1	TGCGCCAGCAGCTGGGTAGGGGGCAGGACAGATACGCAGTATTTT	CASSWVGGRTDTQYF
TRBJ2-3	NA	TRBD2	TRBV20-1	TGCAGTGCTAGTGGGTGGGGGGGAACAGATACGCAGTATTTT	CSASGWGGTDTQYF